This T cell receptor beta chain originates from a study of cytomegalovirus exposure and HLA in healthy donors. V was trimmed by 6 bases and J by 4 bases, leaving 12 bases between them. From germline, CDR1 is LNHDA and CDR2 SQIVND (reference sequence). This CDR3 has 13 residues. The study ran its PCR with 60 Vbeta and 13 Jbeta primers. The method was immunoSEQ multiplex PCR; TCRdb's version includes in-frame clones alone and lacks a portion of them. Here the sample spans 95,000 to 150,000 clones, approximately 80% being singletons. A note on this clone: Its target is not known.

The study's findings and limits: The classifier reportedly diagnosed cytomegalovirus status with high specificity and sensitivity.

The TCR sequence derives from a man aged 30 to 39 in good health and CMV-seronegative. The sequenced sample consisted of PBMCs. The chain has TRBV19 and TRBJ1-2; D is ambiguous. The DNA for the CDR3 is TGTGCCAGTAGCACCACAGAATTCTATGGCTACACCTTC. It yields the protein CASSTTEFYGYTF.